Following are 18 T cell receptor beta chains from one sample sequenced in a study of blood T cell repertoires in COVID-19. Sequencing was performed with immunoSEQ multiplex PCR; in TCRdb, only in-frame clones are kept and a portion is missing. The table lists 150,000 to 200,000 clones, around 87% of them singletons. The sample consisted of peripheral blood. The receptors were sampled from a man between 18 and 35 years old with active or convalescent COVID-19.

This rearrangement joins TRBV23-1 to TRBJ2-7, with TRBD1 matching over 11 bases. TRBV23-1 is an open reading frame, and its role is uncertain. The CDR3 sequence is 14 residues long. After removal of 8 bases from V and 2 bases from J, the junction contained 5 bases not matched to a gene. The CDR3 DNA reads TGCGCCAGCGGGCCGGGACAGGGGGCCTACGAGCAGTACTTC. Amino acids: CASGPGQGAYEQYF.

This chain connects TRBV6-5 to TRBJ1-6; 7 bases are shared with TRBD1. CDR1 and CDR2 from the germline V gene are MNHEY and SVGAGI. V dropped 6 bases and J dropped 9; count of bases not matched to a gene: 8. The CDR3 sequence is 14 residues long. The CDR3 DNA sequence: TGTGCCAGCAGGCCAGGGACAGAGACTTCACCCCTCCACTTT. This gives the protein CASRPGTETSPLHF.

The V and J genes are TRBV19 and TRBJ1-5; weak D call: TRBD1 (5 bases). V was clipped by 4 bases and J by 7 bases, with 11 bases between them. This CDR3 spans 13 amino acids. Germline V gene lookup returns CDR1 LNHDA and CDR2 SQIVND (reference sequence). The CDR3 DNA follows: TGTGCCAGTAGTACCCAGGGTCTACAGCCCCAGCATTTT. Translation: CASSTQGLQPQHF.

This clone was seen only a few times. V and J are TRBV9 and TRBJ1-5, with 9 bases that match TRBD1. V was clipped by 3 bases and J by 5 bases; unmatched bases: 3. From germline, CDR1 is SGDLS and CDR2 YYNGEE. CDR3 length: 14 amino acids. CDR3 sequence reads: CASSAGQGHQPQHF. Written as DNA, the CDR3 is TGTGCCAGCAGCGCGGGACAGGGTCATCAGCCCCAGCATTTT.

This sequence joins TRBV11-3 and TRBJ2-7; weak D call: TRBD2 (5 bases). CDR1 is SGHNT and CDR2 is YENEEA in the germline V gene. V lost 1 base, J lost 7 bases, and 14 bases lay in between. This CDR3 has 14 residues. The CDR3, as DNA: TGTGCCAGCAGCTTAGCCTTAGGAACTAGTGAGCAGTACTTC. This translates into CASSLALGTSEQYF.

The rearrangement uses TRBV5-6 and TRBJ1-2; D unresolved. Trimming cost V 2 bases and J 8 bases, with 7 bases left between them. CDR3 length equals 11 residues. Per the germline V gene, CDR1 is SGHDT and CDR2 is YYEEEE. CDR3 coding DNA: TGTGCCAGCAGCTTCCTAAACGGCTACACCTTC. Translated: CASSFLNGYTF.

The V call is TRBV7-9, the J call TRBJ1-1; D not certain. Germline V CDR1 and CDR2: SEHNR, FQNEAQ (reference sequence). The V end was cut by 5 bases, the J end by 4 bases, with 14 bases between. This CDR3 comprises 14 residues. The CDR3 region is CASSPSAGFTEAFF. The CDR3 DNA sequence: TGTGCCAGCAGCCCCTCGGCGGGCTTCACTGAAGCTTTCTTT. Looking up the rest from reference TRBV7-9 and TRBJ1-1 gives the full variable domain: DTGVSQNPRHKITKRGQNVTFRCDPISEHNRLYWYRQTLGQGPEFLTYFQNEAQLEKSRLLSDRFSAERPKGSFSTLEIQRTEQGDSAMYLCASSPSAGFTEAFFGQGTRLTVV.

The rearrangement joins TRBV10-3 to TRBJ2-1; the match to TRBD2 covers 11 bases. The ends lost 3 bases at V and 3 bases at J; junction bases unmatched: 4. CDR1 is ENHRY and CDR2 is SYGVKD in the germline V gene. This CDR3 is 16 amino acids long. The CDR3 region is CAISETSGRNYNEQFF. CDR3 DNA: TGTGCCATCAGTGAAACTAGCGGGAGAAACTACAATGAGCAGTTCTTC.

The rearrangement links TRBV29-1 to TRBJ2-2, with 7 positions matching TRBD1. The length of the CDR3 is 14 residues. The germline V gene encodes CDR1 SQVTM and CDR2 ANQGSEA. Unmatched junction bases numbered 8, after V lost 7 bases and J lost 3 bases. The CDR3 reads CSGTRQGYTGELFF. The CDR3, as DNA: TGCAGCGGCACTAGACAGGGTTACACCGGGGAGCTGTTTTTT.

The chain couples TRBV7-9 to TRBJ1-1; TRBD1 matches 7 bases. Germline V CDR1 and CDR2: SEHNR, FQNEAQ (reference sequence). This CDR3 contains 14 residues. Germline trimming cut 1 base from V and 5 bases from J; bases unmatched to any gene: 4. The CDR3 nucleotides are TGTGCCAGCAGCTTAGGTCCAGGGGGAACTGAAGCTTTCTTT. Translating it yields CASSLGPGGTEAFF.

This chain uses TRBV2 with TRBJ1-1; D is undetermined. Germline CDR1 is SNHLY and CDR2 is FYNNEI. Trimming removed 5 bases at V and 4 bases at J, with 14 bases between. The CDR3 has 14 amino acids. The DNA of the CDR3 is TGTGCCAGCAGTTATATGCGGAGAGGCACTGAAGCTTTCTTT. Translated, it gives CASSYMRRGTEAFF.

CDR3 DNA: TGTGCCAGCAGTTCCCACCCAACAGGACTAGCGGGGTTTACAGATACGCAGTATTTT. Protein product: CASSSHPTGLAGFTDTQYF. The chain has TRBV27 and TRBJ2-3, with 12 bases matching TRBD2. V gave up 4 bases and J gave up 3 bases; unmatched junction bases: 14. The germline gives CDR1 MNHEY, CDR2 SMNVEV (reference sequence). This CDR3 region has 19 residues.

This clone appeared a single time. This chain links TRBV11-3 with TRBJ1-1, with D possibly matching TRBD1 (6 bases). Germline V CDR1 and CDR2: SGHNT, YENEEA. The CDR3 sequence is 17 residues long. The V end was cut by 0 bases, the J end by 0 bases, with 14 bases between. The CDR3 sequence: CASSLDLPGTLNTEAFF. CDR3 coding DNA: TGTGCCAGCAGCTTAGACCTTCCCGGGACACTGAACACTGAAGCTTTCTTT.

The V gene is TRBV18, the J gene TRBJ2-2; TRBD1 matches at 9 bases. The CDR3 has 15 amino acids. CDR1 is KGHSH, CDR2 LQKENI, per germline. Trimming took 1 base from V and 3 from J; bases not matched to a gene: 0. The DNA for the CDR3 is TGTGCCAGCTCACCACGGGACAGGGACACCGGGGAGCTGTTTTTT. It is translated as CASSPRDRDTGELFF.

This clone was seen once. The chain couples TRBV14 to TRBJ1-2; D unresolved. Germline V gives CDR1 SGHDN, CDR2 FVKESK. V was clipped by 5 bases and J by 0 bases, with 7 bases between them. This CDR3 region has 13 residues. DNA for the CDR3: TGTGCCAGCAGCGTTACTCCTAACTATGGCTACACCTTC. Translation: CASSVTPNYGYTF.

This clone was observed a single time. This rearrangement joins TRBV18 to TRBJ1-6, with TRBD1 identical over 8 bases. There are 14 residues in the CDR3. Trimming removed 4 bases from V and 11 bases from J; junction bases left unmatched: 7. From germline, CDR1 is KGHSH and CDR2 LQKENI. In nucleotides, the CDR3 is TGTGCCAGCTCACGATCGGACAGGGAGGCACCCCTCCACTTT. Protein product: CASSRSDREAPLHF.

This rearrangement joins TRBV2 to TRBJ1-2; D is perhaps TRBD1 (6 bases). Germline lookup yields CDR1 SNHLY and CDR2 FYNNEI. The germline V and J ends were trimmed by 3 bases and 12 bases, with 14 bases remaining between them. The CDR3 covers 12 residues. In DNA, the CDR3 is TGTGCCAGCAGTGACGCAGGGGCCCCGGACACCTTC. Protein product: CASSDAGAPDTF.

The rearrangement joins TRBV6-2 or TRBV6-3 to TRBJ2-6; D might be TRBD1 (6 bases). V shed 4 bases and J shed 0 bases, with 22 bases lying between them. This CDR3 has 20 amino acids. Germline lookup yields CDR1 MNHEY and CDR2 SVGEGT. Here the CDR3 reads CASSFQILTGATSGANVLTF. CDR3 nucleotide sequence: TGTGCCAGCAGTTTTCAGATCCTGACAGGAGCGACCTCTGGGGCCAACGTCCTGACTTTC.